The T cell receptor (beta chain) under discussion was sequenced for a study of tumor-infiltrating lymphocytes in primary liver carcinoma. From approximately 490 ng total RNA, TCR beta cDNA was generated with a primer in the constant region. ARM-PCR was slightly modified, and three nested multiplex PCR rounds with it gave rise to the TCR beta libraries. Both of the initial two PCR rounds ran for 10 cycles and employed TRBV1-TRBV30 forward primers alongside a C-beta reverse primer. TCRdb redid the calling of the multiplex PCR reads with MiXCR, one entry per CDR3 protein. The sample holds about 41,000 distinct CDR3 sequences, around 66% seen once. Co-extracted RNA and DNA came from roughly 20-30 mg of unsorted bulk tissue. A word on this clonotype: Lacking the conserved final phenylalanine or tryptophan, this CDR3 likely reflects a read error.

V shed 4 bases and J 1 base; nucleotides not matched to a gene: 2. This CDR3 has 14 residues. Per the germline V gene, CDR1 is SGHRS and CDR2 is YFSETQ. The receptor comes from a man aged 35 to 55 with primary liver carcinoma and hepatitis B virus infection. Source material: liver tumor tissue from sampling region 2. As for subset: tumor region T2, inferior pole. The rearrangement joins TRBV5-1 to TRBJ2-3, with TRBD2 matching 8 bases. The DNA for the CDR3 is TGCGCCAGCAGCCTACTAGCGGGCACAGATACGCAGTATTCT. Its protein is CASSLLAGTDTQYS.